This T cell receptor beta chain derives from a study of blood T cells in healthy people across ages. For the second PCR, which ran for about 6 to 12 cycles, a sample-barcoded 5' primer and a J-beta primer mix were used. TCRdb ran MiXCR on the 5' RACE reads and lists one entry per CDR3 protein. The data show around 600,000 distinct CDR3 sequences, under 55% seen once. CDR3 size: 16 residues. V shed 5 bases and J 1 base; nucleotides not matched to a gene: 6. In germline, CDR1 is SGHTA, CDR2 FQGNSA. The receptor was derived from a man older than 75 in good health. The V and J genes are TRBV7-2 and TRBJ2-5, with 11 bases lining up with TRBD2. The sample consisted of blood. CDR3 loop: CASSVTLAGVQETQYF. CDR3 sequence (DNA): TGTGCCAGCAGCGTGACACTAGCGGGGGTCCAAGAGACCCAGTACTTC.